This T cell receptor (beta chain) is from a study of cytomegalovirus exposure and HLA in healthy donors. Each of the donors was a healthy bone marrow donor. Amplification used 60 Vbeta primers and 13 Jbeta primers. In the original workflow: Roughly 11 million of the about 80 million unique TCR beta chains counted in a later analysis were shared. Measured with immunoSEQ multiplex PCR; TCRdb has only the in-frame clones, and not every one. The V and J calls and clone size are taken from that table; D and trimming were inferred from the DNA. The sample has under 150,000 clones, approximately 82% seen once; the top ten hold less than 2%. Germline lookup yields CDR1 SGHTA and CDR2 FQGNSA. V gave up 1 base and J gave up 2 bases; unmatched junction bases: 7. CDR3 size: 16 residues. This clone was seen more than once but under ten times. The antigen remains undetermined. Study observations and caveats: Most CMV-associated TCR beta chains were later found to appear HLA-restricted.

This TCR was sampled from a man aged 35-49 years in good health and CMV-seronegative. The V call is TRBV7-2, the J call TRBJ2-7, with 8 bases identical to TRBD2. Sample: PBMCs. CDR3 bases: TGTGCCAGCAGCTTAGTTGCGACTAGCGTCGCCTACGAGCAGTACTTC. Translated, it gives CASSLVATSVAYEQYF.